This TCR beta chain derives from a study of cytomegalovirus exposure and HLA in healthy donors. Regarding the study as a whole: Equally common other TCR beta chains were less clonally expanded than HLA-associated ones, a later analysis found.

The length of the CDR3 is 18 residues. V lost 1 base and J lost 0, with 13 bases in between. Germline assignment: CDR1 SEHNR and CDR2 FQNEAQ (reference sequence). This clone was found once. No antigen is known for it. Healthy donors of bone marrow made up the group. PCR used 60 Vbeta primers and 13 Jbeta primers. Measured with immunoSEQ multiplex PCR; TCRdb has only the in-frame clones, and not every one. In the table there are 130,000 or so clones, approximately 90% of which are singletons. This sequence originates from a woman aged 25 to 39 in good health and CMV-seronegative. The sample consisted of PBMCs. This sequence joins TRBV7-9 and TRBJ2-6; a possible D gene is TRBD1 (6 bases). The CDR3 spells CASSLGTAKFSGANVLTF. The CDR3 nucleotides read TGTGCCAGCAGCTTAGGGACAGCTAAATTCTCTGGGGCCAACGTCCTGACTTTC. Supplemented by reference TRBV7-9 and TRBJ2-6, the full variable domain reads DTGVSQNPRHKITKRGQNVTFRCDPISEHNRLYWYRQTLGQGPEFLTYFQNEAQLEKSRLLSDRFSAERPKGSFSTLEIQRTEQGDSAMYLCASSLGTAKFSGANVLTFGAGSRLTVL.